This entry features one T cell receptor (beta chain) sequence. The CDR3 consists of 15 residues. Germline lookup yields CDR1 MDHEN and CDR2 SYDVKM. V was clipped by 6 bases and J by 1 base; unmatched bases: 6. In the authors' methods: Amplified reference gene primers provided the basis for estimating nucleated cell counts. Measured with immunoSEQ multiplex PCR; TCRdb has only the in-frame clones, and not every one. The V and J calls and clone size are taken from that table; D and trimming were inferred from the DNA. Of about 73,000 clones in the sample, 73% are singletons; the top ten hold about 20%. The sample belongs to a study of blood T cell repertoires in COVID-19. Study as a whole: The analysed material was cDNA or gDNA that came from T cells, B-cell-depleted T cells, or PBMCs.

The sequence was obtained from a man in his sixties with acute or convalescent COVID-19. The rearrangement links TRBV28 to TRBJ2-7, with 10 nucleotides matching TRBD2. The sample taken for sequencing was peripheral blood. The CDR3 spells CASSPKLAGSYEQYF. DNA for the CDR3: TGTGCCAGCAGCCCCAAACTAGCGGGGTCCTACGAGCAGTACTTC.